This T cell receptor (beta chain) was identified during a study of HIV-infected children after antiretroviral therapy interruption. This clonotype occurred a few times. J gave up 4 bases and V 0 bases, and 1 base lay outside the gene matches. Germline V gene sequence: CDR1 SGHRS, CDR2 YFSETQ. The CDR3 contains 13 residues. The TCR library was built from RNA with a 3' RACE protocol and unique molecular identifiers. TCRdb re-called the 3' RACE reads through MiXCR, storing one row per CDR3 protein. Among some 38,000 distinct CDR3 sequences listed, less than 8.5% were seen once. Treatment specified: PENTA 11 planned treatment interruption arm or continuous ART arm.

The chain employs TRBV5-1 and TRBJ2-7; TRBD1 aligns across 7 bases. The specimen comprised CD45RA+ CD4+ T cells from PBMCs, pooled from several time points, sampled from a donor given antiretroviral therapy, either interrupted or continuous. Subset meaning: naive CD4+ CD45RA+ CD45RO- T cells. The TCR was taken from a pool of human donors with HIV. The CDR3 nucleotides are TGCGCCAGCAGCTTGGAGACAGGGTACGAGCAGTACTTC. Translated: CASSLETGYEQYF.